The clone carrying this TCR beta chain was counted many times. Antigen: not known. CDR1 is LNHDA and CDR2 is SQIVND in the germline V gene (reference sequence). The CDR3 sequence is 15 residues long. V was trimmed by 2 bases and J by 3 bases, leaving 13 bases between them. This record belongs to a study of shared clonotypes between healthy human individuals. Overall study: Per-donor plates numbered three CD4 naive, three CD4 memory, two CD8 naive and one CD8 memory. Study results and limitations: Sequencing depth was expected to influence donor clonotype sharing.

Replicate PCRs run on sorted subsets employed approximately 0.2 ug DNA, roughly 30,000 T cell genomes. Data came from immunoSEQ multiplex PCR; TCRdb stores just in-frame clones and leaves some out. The table has about 110,000 clones, about 71% seen once. This chain connects TRBV19 to TRBJ2-5; tentative D call: TRBD2 (5 bases). Material for sequencing was memory CD8+ T cells sorted from blood. Subset meaning: CD45RO+ cells pooled with CCR7-negative TemRA cells. The TCR was taken from a young woman in good health. CDR3 in DNA: TGTGCCAGTAGTATAAGCCGGGGTACCAAAGAGACCCAGTACTTC. Translation: CASSISRGTKETQYF.